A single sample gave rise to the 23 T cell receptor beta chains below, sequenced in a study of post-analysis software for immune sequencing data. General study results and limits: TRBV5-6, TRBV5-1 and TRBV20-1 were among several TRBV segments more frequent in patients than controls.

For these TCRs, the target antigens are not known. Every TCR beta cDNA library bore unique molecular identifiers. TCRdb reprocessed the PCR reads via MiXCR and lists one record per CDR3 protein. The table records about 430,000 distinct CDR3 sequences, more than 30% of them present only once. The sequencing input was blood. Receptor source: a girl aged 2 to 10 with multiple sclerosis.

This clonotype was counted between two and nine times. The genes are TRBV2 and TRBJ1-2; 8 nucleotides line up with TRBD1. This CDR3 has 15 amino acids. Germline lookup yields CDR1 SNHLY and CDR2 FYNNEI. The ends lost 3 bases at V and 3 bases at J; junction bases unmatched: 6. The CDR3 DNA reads TGTGCCAGCAGTGACCCCAGGGGGCAGGACTATGGCTACACCTTC. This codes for CASSDPRGQDYGYTF.

CDR3 in amino acids: CASSYSGTINEKLFF. CDR3 coding DNA: TGTGCCAGCAGTTACTCCGGGACAATAAATGAAAAACTGTTTTTT. The chain combines TRBV6-5 with TRBJ1-4; a possible D gene is TRBD1 (6 bases). CDR1 MNHEY and CDR2 SVGAGI come from the germline V gene. CDR3 length equals 15 residues. The V gene lost 0 bases and the J gene lost 5 bases, with 10 bases spanning the gap.

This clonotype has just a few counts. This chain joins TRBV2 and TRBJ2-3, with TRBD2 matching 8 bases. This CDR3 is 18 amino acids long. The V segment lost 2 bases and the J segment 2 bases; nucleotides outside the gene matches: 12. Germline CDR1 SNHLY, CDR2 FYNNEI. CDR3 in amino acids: CASSEFGTRMVTTDTQYF. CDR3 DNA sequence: TGTGCCAGCAGTGAATTCGGGACTAGGATGGTTACCACAGATACGCAGTATTTT.

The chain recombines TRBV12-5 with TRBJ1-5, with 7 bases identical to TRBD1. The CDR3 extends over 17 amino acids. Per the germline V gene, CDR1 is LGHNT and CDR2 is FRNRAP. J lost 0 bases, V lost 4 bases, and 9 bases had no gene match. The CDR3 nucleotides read TGTGCTAGTGGTTGGACTTTGGGACAGTATAGCAATCAGCCCCAGCATTTT. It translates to CASGWTLGQYSNQPQHF.

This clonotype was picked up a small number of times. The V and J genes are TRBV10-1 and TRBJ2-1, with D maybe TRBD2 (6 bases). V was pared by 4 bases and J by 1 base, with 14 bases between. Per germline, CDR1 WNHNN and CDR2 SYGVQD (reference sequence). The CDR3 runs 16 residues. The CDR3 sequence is CASSGGTRGSYNEQFF. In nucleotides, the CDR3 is TGCGCCAGCAGTGGAGGGACTCGAGGTTCCTACAATGAGCAGTTCTTC.

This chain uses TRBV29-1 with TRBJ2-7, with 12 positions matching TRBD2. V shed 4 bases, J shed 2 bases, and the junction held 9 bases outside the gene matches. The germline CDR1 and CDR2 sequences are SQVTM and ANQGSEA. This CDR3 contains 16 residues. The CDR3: CSVVGTSGRRAYEQYF. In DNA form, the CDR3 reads TGCAGCGTTGTGGGGACTAGCGGGCGCCGGGCCTACGAGCAGTACTTC.

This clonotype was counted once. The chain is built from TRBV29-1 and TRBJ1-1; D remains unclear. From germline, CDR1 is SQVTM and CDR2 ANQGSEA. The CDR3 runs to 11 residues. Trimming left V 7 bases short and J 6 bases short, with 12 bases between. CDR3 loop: CSAIPIAEAFF. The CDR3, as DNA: TGCAGCGCCATCCCAATTGCTGAAGCTTTCTTT.

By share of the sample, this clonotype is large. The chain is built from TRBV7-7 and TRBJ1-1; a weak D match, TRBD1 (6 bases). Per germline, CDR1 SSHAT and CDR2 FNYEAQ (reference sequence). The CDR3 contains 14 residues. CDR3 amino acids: CASGEGQQNTEAFF. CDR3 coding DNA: TGTGCTAGCGGGGAAGGACAGCAAAACACTGAAGCTTTCTTT. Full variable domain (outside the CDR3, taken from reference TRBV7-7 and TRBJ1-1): GAGVSQSPRYKVTKRGQDVTLRCDPISSHATLYWYQQALGQGPEFLTYFNYEAQPDKSGLPSDRFSAERPEGSISTLTIQRTEQRDSAMYRCASGEGQQNTEAFFGQGTRLTVV.

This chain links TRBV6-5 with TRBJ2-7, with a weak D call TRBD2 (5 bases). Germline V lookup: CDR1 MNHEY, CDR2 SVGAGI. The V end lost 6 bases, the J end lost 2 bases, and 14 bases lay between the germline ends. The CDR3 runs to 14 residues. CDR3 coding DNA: TGTGCCAGCAGCACCGGGATTTTTACCTACGAGCAGTACTTC. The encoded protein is CASSTGIFTYEQYF.

The CDR3 region has the DNA TGCGCCAGCAGCCCCCGCGACACAAATCAGCCCCAGCATTTT. Its protein is CASSPRDTNQPQHF. The rearrangement links TRBV4-1 to TRBJ1-5; D gene uncertain. CDR1 is MGHRA, CDR2 YSYEKL, per germline. Trimming took off 4 bases at V and 4 bases at J, with 11 bases between the two ends. CDR3 length equals 14 residues.

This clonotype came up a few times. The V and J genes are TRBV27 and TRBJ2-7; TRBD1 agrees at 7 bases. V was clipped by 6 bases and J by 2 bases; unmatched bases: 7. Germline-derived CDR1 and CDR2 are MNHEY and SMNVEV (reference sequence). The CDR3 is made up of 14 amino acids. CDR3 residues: CASSPFTGAYEQYF. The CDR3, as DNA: TGTGCCAGCAGCCCTTTTACAGGGGCCTACGAGCAGTACTTC.

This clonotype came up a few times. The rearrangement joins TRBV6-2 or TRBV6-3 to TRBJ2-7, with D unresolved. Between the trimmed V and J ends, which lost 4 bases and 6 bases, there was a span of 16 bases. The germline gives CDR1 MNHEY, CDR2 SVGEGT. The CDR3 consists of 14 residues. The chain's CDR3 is CASSSTVTLLEQYF. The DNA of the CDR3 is TGTGCCAGCAGTTCAACAGTGACTCTCCTCGAGCAGTACTTC.

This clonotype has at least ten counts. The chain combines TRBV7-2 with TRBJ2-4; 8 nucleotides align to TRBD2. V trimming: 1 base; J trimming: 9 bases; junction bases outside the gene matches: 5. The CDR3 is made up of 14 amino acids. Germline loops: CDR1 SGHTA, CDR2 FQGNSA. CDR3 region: CASSLVGREGIQYF. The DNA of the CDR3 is TGTGCCAGCAGCTTAGTGGGTCGGGAGGGCATTCAGTACTTC. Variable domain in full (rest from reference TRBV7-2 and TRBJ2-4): GAGVSQSPSNKVTEKGKDVELRCDPISGHTALYWYRQSLGQGLEFLIYFQGNSAPDKSGLPSDRFSAERTGGSVSTLTIQRTQQEDSAVYLCASSLVGREGIQYFGAGTRLSVL.

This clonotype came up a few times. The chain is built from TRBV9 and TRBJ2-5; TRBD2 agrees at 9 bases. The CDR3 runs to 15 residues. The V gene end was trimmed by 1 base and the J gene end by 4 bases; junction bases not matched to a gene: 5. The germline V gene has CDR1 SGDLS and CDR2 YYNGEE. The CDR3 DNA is TGTGCCAGCAGCGTAAATAGCGGGGGCATAGAGACCCAGTACTTC. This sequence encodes CASSVNSGGIETQYF.

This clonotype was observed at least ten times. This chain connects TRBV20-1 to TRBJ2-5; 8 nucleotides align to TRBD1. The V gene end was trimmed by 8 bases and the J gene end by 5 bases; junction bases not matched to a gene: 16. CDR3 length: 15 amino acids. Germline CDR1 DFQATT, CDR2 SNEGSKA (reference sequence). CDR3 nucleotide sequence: TGCAGTACCCAAGTGGTGCGCAGGGGGCCCGAGACCCAGTACTTC. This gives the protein CSTQVVRRGPETQYF.

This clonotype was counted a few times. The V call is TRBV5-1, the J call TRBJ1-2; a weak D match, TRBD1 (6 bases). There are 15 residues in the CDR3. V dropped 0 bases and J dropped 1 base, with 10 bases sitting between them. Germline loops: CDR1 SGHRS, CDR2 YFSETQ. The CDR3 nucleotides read TGCGCCAGCAGCTTGGACTACAGGGTTAACTATGGCTACACCTTC. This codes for CASSLDYRVNYGYTF.

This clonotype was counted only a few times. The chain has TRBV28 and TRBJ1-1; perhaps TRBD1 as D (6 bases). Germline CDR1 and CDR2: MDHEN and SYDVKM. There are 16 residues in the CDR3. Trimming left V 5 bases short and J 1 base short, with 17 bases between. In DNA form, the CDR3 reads TGTGCCAGCAGTCTTCCTACAGGGCGGAAGAACACTGAAGCTTTCTTT. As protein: CASSLPTGRKNTEAFF. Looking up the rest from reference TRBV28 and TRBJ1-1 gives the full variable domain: DVKVTQSSRYLVKRTGEKVFLECVQDMDHENMFWYRQDPGLGLRLIYFSYDVKMKEKGDIPEGYSVSREKKERFSLILESASTNQTSMYLCASSLPTGRKNTEAFFGQGTRLTVV.

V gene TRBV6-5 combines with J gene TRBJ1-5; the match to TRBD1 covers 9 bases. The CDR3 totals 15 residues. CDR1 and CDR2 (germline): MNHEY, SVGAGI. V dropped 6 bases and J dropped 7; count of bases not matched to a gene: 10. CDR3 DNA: TGTGCCAGCAGCTGGGACAGGGATGGGGGCCAGCCCCAGCATTTT. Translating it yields CASSWDRDGGQPQHF.

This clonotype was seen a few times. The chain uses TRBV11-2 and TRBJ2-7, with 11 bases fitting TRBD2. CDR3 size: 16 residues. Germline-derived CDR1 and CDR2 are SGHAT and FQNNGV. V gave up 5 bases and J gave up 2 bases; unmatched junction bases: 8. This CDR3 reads CASSLGGTSGPYEQYF. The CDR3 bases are TGTGCCAGCAGCCTAGGGGGGACTAGCGGACCCTACGAGCAGTACTTC.

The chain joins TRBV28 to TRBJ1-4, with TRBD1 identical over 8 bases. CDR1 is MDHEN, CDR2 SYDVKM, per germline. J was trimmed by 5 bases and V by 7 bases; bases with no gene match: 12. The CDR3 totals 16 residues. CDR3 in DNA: TGTGCCAGCAATGGGAATTTTGGGGACAGGAATGAAAAACTGTTTTTT. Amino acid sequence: CASNGNFGDRNEKLFF. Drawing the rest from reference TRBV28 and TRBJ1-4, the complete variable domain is DVKVTQSSRYLVKRTGEKVFLECVQDMDHENMFWYRQDPGLGLRLIYFSYDVKMKEKGDIPEGYSVSREKKERFSLILESASTNQTSMYLCASNGNFGDRNEKLFFGSGTQLSVL.

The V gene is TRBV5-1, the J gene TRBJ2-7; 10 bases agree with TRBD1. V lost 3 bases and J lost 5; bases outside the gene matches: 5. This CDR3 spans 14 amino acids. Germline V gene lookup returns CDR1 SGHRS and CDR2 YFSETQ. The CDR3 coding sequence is TGCGCCAGCAGCTCGGGACAGGGGAGGAACGAGCAGTACTTC. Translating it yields CASSSGQGRNEQYF.

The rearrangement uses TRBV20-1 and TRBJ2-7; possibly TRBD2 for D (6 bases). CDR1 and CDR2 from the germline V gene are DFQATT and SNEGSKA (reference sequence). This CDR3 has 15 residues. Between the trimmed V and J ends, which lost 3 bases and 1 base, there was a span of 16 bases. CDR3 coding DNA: TGCAGTGCTAGGCCCGACGGAGGGCCATCCTACGAGCAGTACTTC. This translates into CSARPDGGPSYEQYF.

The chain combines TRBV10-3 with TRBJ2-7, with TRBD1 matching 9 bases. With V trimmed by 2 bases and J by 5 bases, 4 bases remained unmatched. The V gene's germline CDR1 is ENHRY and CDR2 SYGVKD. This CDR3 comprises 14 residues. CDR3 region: CAISERDRAHEQYF. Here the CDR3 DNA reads TGTGCCATCAGTGAGCGGGACAGGGCCCACGAGCAGTACTTC.